This T cell receptor (beta chain) was obtained from a study of PD-1 blockade in mismatch repair-deficient tumors. V gave up 4 bases and J gave up 7 bases; unmatched junction bases: 9. The CDR3 loop spans 14 amino acids. Repertoires were generated with immunoSEQ multiplex PCR, while TCRdb's copy carries only in-frame clones and drops some. This repertoire shows 130,000 or so clones, about 88% found once; its top ten account for approximately 13%. This clone was detected only once. The antigen is not known. General observations from the study: After pembrolizumab, tumor-resident clones rose rapidly, then generally contracted before radiologic responses.

The rearrangement links TRBV23-1 to TRBJ2-7; TRBD1 matches at 8 bases. TRBV23-1 is an ORF for which the function is uncertain. This TCR derives from an adult with mismatch repair-deficient cancer. The sample in question was peripheral blood, obtained 44 weeks after starting pembrolizumab. The CDR3 loop is CASSRADREGEQYF. In nucleotides, the CDR3 is TGCGCCAGCAGTCGGGCGGACAGGGAAGGGGAGCAGTACTTC.